The 16 T cell receptor beta chains presented below share a single source sample, sequenced in a study of blood T cell repertoires in COVID-19. Only in-frame clones appear in the TCRdb table, and some are missing; sequencing was by immunoSEQ multiplex PCR. The sample records about 130,000 clones, about four fifths being singletons. Material for sequencing was peripheral blood. The source is a man between 60 and 70 years old with acute or convalescent COVID-19.

The rearrangement joins TRBV20-1 to TRBJ1-1; unclear D gene. This CDR3 has 16 amino acids. Germline V gives CDR1 DFQATT, CDR2 SNEGSKA (reference sequence). The V end was cut by 3 bases, the J end by 5 bases, with 22 bases between. The CDR3 is CSASPSKLRQRTEAFF. CDR3 sequence (DNA): TGCAGTGCTAGTCCCTCGAAGTTGCGGCAACGAACTGAAGCTTTCTTT.

The V gene is TRBV28, the J gene TRBJ1-5; no clear D gene. Trimming took 3 bases from V and 3 from J, leaving 15 bases between them. The CDR3 spans 16 residues. Germline CDR1 reads MDHEN; CDR2 reads SYDVKM. Written as DNA, the CDR3 is TGTGCCAGCAGTTTTCAGTTTTCGGGAAACAATCAGCCCCAGCATTTT. Its translation is CASSFQFSGNNQPQHF.

V is TRBV3-1 (or the pseudogene TRBV3-2) and J is TRBJ2-3; 7 bases align to TRBD1. The CDR3 has 16 amino acids. Unmatched junction bases numbered 10, after V lost 4 bases and J lost 3 bases. Per germline, CDR1 LGHDT and CDR2 YNNKEL (reference sequence). The CDR3 coding sequence is TGTGCCAGCAGCCCCCACCCGGGACAGTGGACAGATACGCAGTATTTT. It is translated as CASSPHPGQWTDTQYF.

The J gene is TRBJ1-5, the V gene TRBV19; weak D call: TRBD1 (6 bases). The CDR3 has 16 residues. The germline V gene encodes CDR1 LNHDA and CDR2 SQIVND (reference sequence). The V and J ends lost 3 bases and 0 bases respectively, with 12 bases between them. CDR3: CASSIWGQPSNQPQHF. The CDR3 DNA reads as TGTGCCAGTAGTATTTGGGGGCAGCCTAGCAATCAGCCCCAGCATTTT.

The chain uses TRBV7-8 and TRBJ2-2, with 10 bases aligning to TRBD1. Per germline, CDR1 SGHVS and CDR2 FQNEAQ. The CDR3 has 20 residues. V shed 5 bases and J 2 bases; nucleotides not matched to a gene: 17. CDR3 coding DNA: TGTGCCAGCAGCCTCCGGGACAGGGGAAAAGGTTACGCCAACACCGGGGAGCTGTTTTTT. As protein: CASSLRDRGKGYANTGELFF.

This clone turned up a few times. This rearrangement joins TRBV29-1 to TRBJ1-2; D not certain. CDR1 is SQVTM and CDR2 is ANQGSEA in the germline V gene. This CDR3 comprises 11 residues. V was clipped by 3 bases and J by 5 bases, with 7 bases between them. As DNA, the CDR3 is TGCAGCGTTGATCCTTTATATGGCTACACCTTC. Translating gives CSVDPLYGYTF.

The gene calls are TRBV11-2 and TRBJ2-3; possibly TRBD2 for D (6 bases). Germline V lookup: CDR1 SGHAT, CDR2 FQNNGV. The CDR3 runs to 16 residues. The V and J ends lost 0 bases and 2 bases respectively, with 12 bases between them. The CDR3 here is CASSLDGVAATDTQYF. The CDR3 coding sequence is TGTGCCAGCAGCTTAGATGGAGTAGCGGCCACAGATACGCAGTATTTT.

The gene calls are TRBV20-1 and TRBJ2-1; D not certain. The CDR3 is 11 residues long. Germline values: CDR1 DFQATT, CDR2 SNEGSKA (reference sequence). The ends were cut back, 4 bases at V and 4 bases at J, with 5 bases in the middle. CDR3 DNA: TGCAGTGCTAAGAGATACAATGAGCAGTTCTTC. Amino acids: CSAKRYNEQFF.

The CDR3 is CASSEHENTEAFF. The CDR3 coding sequence is TGTGCCAGCTCCGAACATGAGAACACTGAAGCTTTCTTT. The chain has TRBV18 and TRBJ1-1, with D unresolved. CDR3 length: 13 residues. Trimming took off 6 bases at V and 1 base at J, with 9 bases between the two ends. The germline V gene has CDR1 KGHSH and CDR2 LQKENI.

This chain connects TRBV6-4 to TRBJ2-7; perhaps TRBD2 as D (6 bases). V lost 7 bases, J lost 4 bases, and 14 bases lay in between. The CDR3 totals 13 residues. Germline loops: CDR1 MRHNA, CDR2 SNTAGT. CDR3: CASTMLAIYEQYF. The CDR3 coding sequence is TGTGCCAGCACGATGCTAGCGATTTACGAGCAGTACTTC.

This clone was observed a single time. The J gene is TRBJ1-6, the V gene TRBV15; a weak D match, TRBD1 (5 bases). Trimming left V 0 bases short and J 3 bases short, with 9 bases between. CDR3 length equals 16 residues. Looked up from germline, CDR1 is LNHNV and CDR2 is YYDKDF (reference sequence). CDR3 nucleotide sequence: TGTGCCACCAGCAGAGATCAGCAGGGCTATAATTCACCCCTCCACTTT. Translated, it gives CATSRDQQGYNSPLHF. Combining the CDR3 with reference TRBV15 and TRBJ1-6 gives the whole variable domain DAMVIQNPRYQVTQFGKPVTLSCSQTLNHNVMYWYQQKSSQAPKLLFHYYDKDFNNEADTPDNFQSRRPNTSFCFLDIRSPGLGDTAMYLCATSRDQQGYNSPLHFGNGTRLTVT.

V usage is TRBV28 and J usage is TRBJ1-4, with TRBD1 identical over 7 bases. V shed 7 bases and J 7 bases; nucleotides not matched to a gene: 12. The CDR3 length is 15 residues. Germline V gene data show CDR1 as MDHEN and CDR2 as SYDVKM. The CDR3 coding sequence is TGTGCCAGCATCTCTCGGGACAGACGCTCTGAAAAACTGTTTTTT. This gives the protein CASISRDRRSEKLFF.

The genes are TRBV6-5 and TRBJ2-7; no firm D call. CDR3 size: 12 residues. V lost 6 bases and J 1 base, leaving 7 bases between the germline ends. The germline gives CDR1 MNHEY, CDR2 SVGAGI. For the CDR3, the DNA is TGTGCCAGCAGGGTAACATCCTACGAGCAGTACTTC. Translating it yields CASRVTSYEQYF.

The chain has TRBV27 and TRBJ2-2; 9 positions match TRBD2. J lost 5 bases, V lost 6 bases, and 10 bases had no gene match. CDR3 length: 16 amino acids. CDR1 MNHEY and CDR2 SMNVEV come from the germline V gene (reference sequence). CDR3 bases: TGTGCCAGCAGCCAGAGGGGACTAGCTACTACCGGGGAGCTGTTTTTT. Translation: CASSQRGLATTGELFF.

The chain carries TRBV6-1 and TRBJ2-2; TRBD2 matches at 12 bases. In germline, CDR1 is MNHNS, CDR2 SASEGT. Trimming took 2 bases from V and 4 from J; bases not matched to a gene: 5. This CDR3 region has 17 residues. This CDR3 reads CASSESGLAGFTGELFF. Here the CDR3 DNA reads TGTGCCAGCAGTGAATCCGGACTAGCGGGATTCACCGGGGAGCTGTTTTTT.

V and J are TRBV27 and TRBJ2-1; 7 bases line up with TRBD2. Germline V gene sequence: CDR1 MNHEY, CDR2 SMNVEV (reference sequence). There are 16 residues in the CDR3. V lost 5 bases, J lost 8 bases, and 15 bases stayed unmatched. In DNA form, the CDR3 reads TGTGCCAGCAGTCCCCGACCTCAGCGGGAAGGTCATGAGCAGTTCTTC. It is translated as CASSPRPQREGHEQFF.